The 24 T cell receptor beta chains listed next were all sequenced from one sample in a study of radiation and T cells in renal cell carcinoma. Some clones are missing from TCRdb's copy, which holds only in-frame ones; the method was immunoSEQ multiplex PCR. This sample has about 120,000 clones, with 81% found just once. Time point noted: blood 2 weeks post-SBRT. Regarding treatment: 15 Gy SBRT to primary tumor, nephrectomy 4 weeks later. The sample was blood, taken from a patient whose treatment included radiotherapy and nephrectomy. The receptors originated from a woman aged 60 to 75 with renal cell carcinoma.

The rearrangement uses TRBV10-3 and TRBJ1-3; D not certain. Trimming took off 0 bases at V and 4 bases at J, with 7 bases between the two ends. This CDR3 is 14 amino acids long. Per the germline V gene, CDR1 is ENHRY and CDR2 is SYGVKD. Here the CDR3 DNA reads TGTGCCATCAGTGAGTCGACGTGGGGAAACACCATATATTTT. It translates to CAISESTWGNTIYF.

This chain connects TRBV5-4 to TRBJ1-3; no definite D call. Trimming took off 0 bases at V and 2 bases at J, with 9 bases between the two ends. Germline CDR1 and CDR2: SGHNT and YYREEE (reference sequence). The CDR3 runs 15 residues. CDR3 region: CASSLASGTGNTIYF. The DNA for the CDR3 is TGTGCCAGCAGCTTGGCCTCCGGGACTGGAAACACCATATATTTT. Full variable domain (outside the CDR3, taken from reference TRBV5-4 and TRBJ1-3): ETGVTQSPTHLIKTRGQQVTLRCSSQSGHNTVSWYQQALGQGPQFIFQYYREEENGRGNFPPRFSGLQFPNYSSELNVNALELDDSALYLCASSLASGTGNTIYFGEGSWLTVV.

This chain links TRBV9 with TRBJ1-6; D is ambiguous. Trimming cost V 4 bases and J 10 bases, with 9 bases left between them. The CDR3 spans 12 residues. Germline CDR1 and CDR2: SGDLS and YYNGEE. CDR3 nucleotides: TGTGCCAGCAGCTCAATAATCTCACCCCTCCACTTT. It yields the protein CASSSIISPLHF.

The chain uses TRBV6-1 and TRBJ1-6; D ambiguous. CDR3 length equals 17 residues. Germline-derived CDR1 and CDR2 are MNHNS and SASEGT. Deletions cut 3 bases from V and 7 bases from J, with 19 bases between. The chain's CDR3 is CASSDRPMVLGNSPLHF. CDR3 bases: TGTGCCAGCAGTGACCGACCGATGGTTTTGGGGAATTCACCCCTCCACTTT.

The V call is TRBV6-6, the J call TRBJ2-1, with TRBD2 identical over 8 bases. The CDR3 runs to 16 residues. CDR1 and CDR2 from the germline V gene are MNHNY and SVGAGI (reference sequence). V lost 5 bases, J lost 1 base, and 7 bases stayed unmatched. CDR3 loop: CASSQGGGRSYNEQFF. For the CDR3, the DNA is TGTGCCAGCAGTCAGGGCGGCGGGAGGTCCTACAATGAGCAGTTCTTC.

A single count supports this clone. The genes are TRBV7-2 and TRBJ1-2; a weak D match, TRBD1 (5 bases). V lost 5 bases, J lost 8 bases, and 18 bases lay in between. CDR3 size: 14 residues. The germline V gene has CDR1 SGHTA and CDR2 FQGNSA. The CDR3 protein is CASSQEQGSMGYTF. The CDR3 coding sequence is TGTGCCAGCAGCCAGGAGCAGGGATCTATGGGCTACACCTTC. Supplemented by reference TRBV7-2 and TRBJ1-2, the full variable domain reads GAGVSQSPSNKVTEKGKDVELRCDPISGHTALYWYRQSLGQGLEFLIYFQGNSAPDKSGLPSDRFSAERTGGSVSTLTIQRTQQEDSAVYLCASSQEQGSMGYTFGSGTRLTVV.

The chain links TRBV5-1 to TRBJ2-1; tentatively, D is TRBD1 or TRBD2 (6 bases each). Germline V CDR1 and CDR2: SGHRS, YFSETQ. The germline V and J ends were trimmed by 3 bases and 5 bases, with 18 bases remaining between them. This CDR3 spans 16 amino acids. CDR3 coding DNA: TGCGCCAGCAGCTCCCACAGAGCCGGGGGCAACAATGAGCAGTTCTTC. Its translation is CASSSHRAGGNNEQFF. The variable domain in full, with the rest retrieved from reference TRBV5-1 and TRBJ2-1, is KAGVTQTPRYLIKTRGQQVTLSCSPISGHRSVSWYQQTPGQGLQFLFEYFSETQRNKGNFPGRFSGRQFSNSRSEMNVSTLELGDSALYLCASSSHRAGGNNEQFFGPGTRLTVL.

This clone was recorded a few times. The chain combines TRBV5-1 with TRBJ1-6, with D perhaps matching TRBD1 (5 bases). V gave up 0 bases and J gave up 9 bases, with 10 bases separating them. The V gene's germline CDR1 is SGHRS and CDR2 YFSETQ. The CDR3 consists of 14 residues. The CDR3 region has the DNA TGCGCCAGCAGCTTGGGCAGGGAGGGTTCACCCCTCCACTTT. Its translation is CASSLGREGSPLHF. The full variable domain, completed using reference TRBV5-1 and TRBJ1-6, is KAGVTQTPRYLIKTRGQQVTLSCSPISGHRSVSWYQQTPGQGLQFLFEYFSETQRNKGNFPGRFSGRQFSNSRSEMNVSTLELGDSALYLCASSLGREGSPLHFGNGTRLTVT.

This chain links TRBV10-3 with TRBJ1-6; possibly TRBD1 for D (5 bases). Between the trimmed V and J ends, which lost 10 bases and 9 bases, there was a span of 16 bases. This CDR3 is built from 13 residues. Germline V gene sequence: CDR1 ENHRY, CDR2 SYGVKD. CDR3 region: CATNRDEASPLHF. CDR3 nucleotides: TGTGCCACCAACCGGGACGAAGCTTCACCCCTCCACTTT.

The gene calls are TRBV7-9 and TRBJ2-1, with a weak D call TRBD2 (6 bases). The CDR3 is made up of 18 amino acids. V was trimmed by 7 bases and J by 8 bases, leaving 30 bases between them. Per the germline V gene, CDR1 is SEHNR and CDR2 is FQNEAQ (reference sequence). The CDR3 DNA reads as TGTGCCAGCACCCTAGGTACCCCCGGTCTAGCGAAAAGAGATGAGCAGTTCTTC. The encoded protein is CASTLGTPGLAKRDEQFF.

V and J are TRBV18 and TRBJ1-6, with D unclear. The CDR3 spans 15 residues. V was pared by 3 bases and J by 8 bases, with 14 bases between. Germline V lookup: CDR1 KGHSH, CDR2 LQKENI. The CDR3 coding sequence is TGTGCCAGCTCACCTGCCCGAGGCGGGGATTCACCCCTCCACTTT. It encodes CASSPARGGDSPLHF.

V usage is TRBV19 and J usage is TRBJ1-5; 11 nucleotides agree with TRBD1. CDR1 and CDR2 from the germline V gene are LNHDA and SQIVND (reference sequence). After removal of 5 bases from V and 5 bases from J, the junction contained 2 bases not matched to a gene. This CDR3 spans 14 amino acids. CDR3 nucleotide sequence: TGTGCCAGTAGTGGACAGGGGGCATATCAGCCCCAGCATTTT. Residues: CASSGQGAYQPQHF.

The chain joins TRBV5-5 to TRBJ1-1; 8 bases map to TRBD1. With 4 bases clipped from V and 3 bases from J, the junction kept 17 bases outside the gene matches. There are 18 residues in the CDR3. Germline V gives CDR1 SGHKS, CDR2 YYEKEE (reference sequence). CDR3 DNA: TGTGCCAGCAGCCTCGGACAGGGAGGGTCCGTACGGCACACTGAAGCTTTCTTT. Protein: CASSLGQGGSVRHTEAFF.

The CDR3 DNA follows: TGTGCCAGCCAGGGACTCTACGAGCAGTACTTC. As protein: CASQGLYEQYF. This rearrangement joins TRBV7-9 to TRBJ2-7, with D perhaps TRBD2 (6 bases). From germline, CDR1 is SEHNR and CDR2 FQNEAQ (reference sequence). There are 11 residues in the CDR3. Between the trimmed V and J ends, which lost 8 bases and 3 bases, there was a span of 8 bases.

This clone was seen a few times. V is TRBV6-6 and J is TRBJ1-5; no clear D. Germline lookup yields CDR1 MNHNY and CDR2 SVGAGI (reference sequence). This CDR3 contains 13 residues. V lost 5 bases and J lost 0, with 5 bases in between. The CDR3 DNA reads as TGTGCCAGCAGTACCGATAGCAATCAGCCCCAGCATTTT. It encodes CASSTDSNQPQHF.

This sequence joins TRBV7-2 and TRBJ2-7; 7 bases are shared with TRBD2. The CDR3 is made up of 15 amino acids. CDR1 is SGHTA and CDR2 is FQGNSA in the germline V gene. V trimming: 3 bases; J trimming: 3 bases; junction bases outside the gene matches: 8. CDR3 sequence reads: CASSFRPSGDYEQYF. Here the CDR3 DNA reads TGTGCCAGCAGCTTTCGGCCTAGCGGTGACTACGAGCAGTACTTC.

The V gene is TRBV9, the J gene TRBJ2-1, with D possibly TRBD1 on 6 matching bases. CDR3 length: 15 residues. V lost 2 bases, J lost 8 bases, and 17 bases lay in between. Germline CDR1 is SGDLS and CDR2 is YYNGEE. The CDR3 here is CASSVGHTDNDEQFF. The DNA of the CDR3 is TGTGCCAGCAGCGTGGGACATACGGATAACGATGAGCAGTTCTTC.

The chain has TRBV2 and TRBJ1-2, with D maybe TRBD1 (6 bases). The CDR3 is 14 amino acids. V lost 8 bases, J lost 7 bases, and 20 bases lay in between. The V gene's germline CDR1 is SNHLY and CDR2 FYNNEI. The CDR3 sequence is CASSTSGAGPGYTF. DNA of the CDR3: TGTGCCAGCTCGACTTCAGGGGCGGGGCCTGGCTACACCTTC.

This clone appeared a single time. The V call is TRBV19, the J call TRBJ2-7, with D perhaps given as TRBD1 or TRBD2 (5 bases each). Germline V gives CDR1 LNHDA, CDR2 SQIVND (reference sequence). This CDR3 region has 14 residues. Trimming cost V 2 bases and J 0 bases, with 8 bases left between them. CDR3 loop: CASSISGASYEQYF. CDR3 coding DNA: TGTGCCAGTAGTATATCCGGGGCCTCCTACGAGCAGTACTTC.

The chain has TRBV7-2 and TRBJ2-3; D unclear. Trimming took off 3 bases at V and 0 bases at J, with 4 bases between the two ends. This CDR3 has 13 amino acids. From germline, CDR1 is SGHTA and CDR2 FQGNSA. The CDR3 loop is CASSFDSTDTQYF. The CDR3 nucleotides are TGTGCCAGCAGCTTCGATAGCACAGATACGCAGTATTTT.

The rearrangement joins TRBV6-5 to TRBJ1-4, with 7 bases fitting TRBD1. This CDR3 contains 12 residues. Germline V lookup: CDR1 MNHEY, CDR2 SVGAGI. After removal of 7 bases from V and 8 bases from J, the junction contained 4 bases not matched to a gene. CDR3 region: CASKTGEEKLFF. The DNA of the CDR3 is TGTGCCAGCAAAACAGGGGAGGAAAAACTGTTTTTT.

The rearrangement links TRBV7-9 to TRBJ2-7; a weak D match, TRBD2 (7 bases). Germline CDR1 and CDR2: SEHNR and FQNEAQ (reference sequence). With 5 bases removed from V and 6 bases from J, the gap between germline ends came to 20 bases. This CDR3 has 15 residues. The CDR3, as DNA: TGTGCCAGCAGCCCCCCCTTAGGGGGGGGCGGCGAGCAGTACTTC. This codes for CASSPPLGGGGEQYF.

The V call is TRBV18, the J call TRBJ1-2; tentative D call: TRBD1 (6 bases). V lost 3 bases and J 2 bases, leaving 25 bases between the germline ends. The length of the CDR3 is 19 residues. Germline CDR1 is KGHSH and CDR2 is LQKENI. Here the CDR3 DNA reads TGTGCCAGCTCACCCCTCTTTGGGGCACAGGGAATAGGGAACTATGGCTACACCTTC. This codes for CASSPLFGAQGIGNYGYTF.

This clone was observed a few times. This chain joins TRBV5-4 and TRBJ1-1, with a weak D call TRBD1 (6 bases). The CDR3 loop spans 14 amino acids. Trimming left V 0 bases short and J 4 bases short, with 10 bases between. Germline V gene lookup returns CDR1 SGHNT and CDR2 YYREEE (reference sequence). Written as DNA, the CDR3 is TGTGCCAGCAGCTTGGCCGGGGGCATCACTGAAGCTTTCTTT. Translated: CASSLAGGITEAFF. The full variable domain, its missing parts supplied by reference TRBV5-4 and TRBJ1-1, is ETGVTQSPTHLIKTRGQQVTLRCSSQSGHNTVSWYQQALGQGPQFIFQYYREEENGRGNFPPRFSGLQFPNYSSELNVNALELDDSALYLCASSLAGGITEAFFGQGTRLTVV.